Listed here are 29 T cell receptor beta chains from one sample, sequenced in a study of blood T cells in healthy people across ages. Combining a sample-barcoded 5' primer with a J-beta primer mix, a second PCR ran for 7 to 11 cycles. TCRdb recomputed calls from the 5' RACE reads with MiXCR, one row per CDR3 protein. The sample holds around 990,000 distinct CDR3 sequences, around two fifths seen once. Material for sequencing was blood. These receptors originate from a man between 18 and 29 years old in good health.

This clonotype appeared a few times. Since a much larger clone is just one base distant, this may be a read error. The chain combines TRBV7-6 with TRBJ2-1, with D possibly matching TRBD2 (6 bases). The germline V gene encodes CDR1 SGHVS and CDR2 FNYEAQ. The CDR3 runs to 13 residues. CDR3: CASSVAVYNEQFF. CDR3 nucleotide sequence: TGTGCCAGCAGCGTAGCGGTATACAATGAGCAGTTCTTC. The full variable domain, rest sourced from reference TRBV7-6 and TRBJ2-1, is GAGVSQSPRYKVTKRGQDVALRCDPISGHVSLYWYRQALGQGPEFLTYFNYEAQQDKSGLPNDRFSAERPEGSISTLTIQRTEQRDSAMYRCASSVAVYNEQFFGPGTRLTVL.

The genes are TRBV20-1 and TRBJ1-2; no firm D call. CDR3 size: 13 residues. Germline V gene data show CDR1 as DFQATT and CDR2 as SNEGSKA (reference sequence). The V and J ends lost 0 bases and 8 bases respectively, with 13 bases between them. This CDR3 reads CSARDWNTQGYTF. The CDR3 DNA sequence: TGCAGTGCTAGAGACTGGAACACGCAGGGCTACACCTTC.

The chain carries TRBV4-1 and TRBJ2-5; 12 bases align to TRBD2. Germline values: CDR1 MGHRA, CDR2 YSYEKL. The ends lost 0 bases at V and 11 bases at J; junction bases unmatched: 10. This CDR3 is built from 16 residues. The DNA for the CDR3 is TGCGCCAGCAGCCAAGATCCTATGCTAGCGGGGGGGGAGCAGTACTTC. It yields the protein CASSQDPMLAGGEQYF.

This clonotype has just a few counts. CDR3 sequence: CASSPDRVTYNEQFF. CDR3 nucleotide sequence: TGTGCCAGCAGCCCCGACAGGGTCACCTACAATGAGCAGTTCTTC. The chain combines TRBV7-9 with TRBJ2-1; 7 bases align to TRBD1. V gave up 5 bases and J gave up 2 bases; unmatched junction bases: 6. CDR3 length: 15 amino acids. The germline CDR1 and CDR2 sequences are SEHNR and FQNEAQ (reference sequence).

DNA for the CDR3: TGTGCCAGCAGCTTAGCGACAGGGACGGGCTACGAGCAGTACTTC. It translates to CASSLATGTGYEQYF. This chain uses TRBV11-2 with TRBJ2-5, with 7 positions matching TRBD1. The J call may not be correct, given that the DNA end is closer to TRBJ2-7. Germline-derived CDR1 and CDR2 are SGHAT and FQNNGV. This CDR3 has 15 residues.

This clonotype was observed a few times. The V call is TRBV28, the J call TRBJ2-1, with TRBD2 as a possible D gene (5 bases). Germline V gene sequence: CDR1 MDHEN, CDR2 SYDVKM. Trimming removed 6 bases at V and 0 bases at J, with 12 bases between. The CDR3 sequence is 15 residues long. The CDR3 bases are TGTGCCAGCAGAGTGACGGGGAGCTCCTACAATGAGCAGTTCTTC. Its protein product is CASRVTGSSYNEQFF. Full variable domain (remainder filled in from reference TRBV28 and TRBJ2-1): DVKVTQSSRYLVKRTGEKVFLECVQDMDHENMFWYRQDPGLGLRLIYFSYDVKMKEKGDIPEGYSVSREKKERFSLILESASTNQTSMYLCASRVTGSSYNEQFFGPGTRLTVL.

This clonotype turned up a few times. The rearrangement uses TRBV29-1 and TRBJ2-1; 7 bases agree with TRBD1. V lost 4 bases to trimming and J lost 10 bases; unmatched junction nucleotides: 10. The germline gives CDR1 SQVTM, CDR2 ANQGSEA. This CDR3 has 13 residues. CDR3 DNA sequence: TGCAGCGTTGTGAGGACAGGCCCAAGGGAGCAGTTCTTC. Its protein product is CSVVRTGPREQFF.

The rearrangement links TRBV6-2 or TRBV6-3 to TRBJ1-2, with a tentative D call TRBD1 (6 bases). V was trimmed by 0 bases and J by 6 bases, leaving 11 bases between them. The CDR3 runs to 14 residues. Per germline, CDR1 MNHEY and CDR2 SVGEGT. In DNA form, the CDR3 reads TGTGCCAGCAGTTACTCGCAGGGGTTGGATGGCTACACCTTC. Its translation: CASSYSQGLDGYTF.

This clonotype turned up a few times. The CDR3 protein is CASSSGTFGDTQYF. CDR3 nucleotide sequence: TGTGCCAGCAGCTCCGGGACATTTGGAGATACGCAGTATTTT. The chain carries TRBV6-2 or TRBV6-3 and TRBJ2-3; D is perhaps TRBD1 (6 bases). V lost 6 bases, J lost 5 bases, and 15 bases lay in between. The CDR3 contains 14 residues. Germline V gene lookup returns CDR1 MNHEY and CDR2 SVGEGT.

V is TRBV5-1 and J is TRBJ1-1; the match to TRBD1 covers 7 bases. CDR3 length: 15 residues. The V gene's germline CDR1 is SGHRS and CDR2 YFSETQ. The ends lost 0 bases at V and 2 bases at J; junction bases unmatched: 4. The CDR3, as DNA: TGCGCCAGCAGCTTGGAGTGGGACAGAAACACTGAAGCTTTCTTT. Protein: CASSLEWDRNTEAFF.

The rearrangement links TRBV4-2 to TRBJ2-1, with D unclear. V lost 1 base, J lost 3 bases, and 13 bases lay in between. CDR1 and CDR2 (germline): LGHNA, YNFKEQ. CDR3 length equals 16 residues. CDR3 region: CASSQGGNRDYNEQFF. For the CDR3, the DNA is TGTGCCAGCAGCCAAGGCGGCAACCGCGACTACAATGAGCAGTTCTTC.

This chain links TRBV20-1 with TRBJ1-5; 12 bases are shared with TRBD1. The CDR3 is 18 amino acids. V dropped 0 bases and J dropped 7; count of bases not matched to a gene: 13. Per germline, CDR1 DFQATT and CDR2 SNEGSKA (reference sequence). The CDR3 region is CSARDLEGQGATKQPQHF. DNA of the CDR3: TGCAGTGCTAGAGACCTTGAGGGACAGGGGGCGACGAAACAGCCCCAGCATTTT.

The table lists this clonotype with a few counts. The V and J genes are TRBV6-6 and TRBJ2-5; 13 bases are shared with TRBD2. The CDR3 spans 17 residues. The V and J ends lost 6 bases and 0 bases, in that order; junction bases with no gene match: 7. Germline V gene data show CDR1 as MNHNY and CDR2 as SVGAGI (reference sequence). The CDR3 loop is CASRGLAGVSHQETQYF. CDR3 coding DNA: TGTGCCAGCAGAGGACTAGCGGGGGTTAGTCACCAAGAGACCCAGTACTTC.

The J gene is TRBJ2-5, the V gene TRBV29-1; D possibly corresponds to TRBD1 (6 bases). The J call could be wrong; TRBJ2-7 is a better fit for the DNA end. The CDR3 contains 11 residues. Germline V CDR1 and CDR2: SQVTM, ANQGSEA. CDR3 coding DNA: TGCAGCGTTGTACAGGGCTACGAGCAGTACTTC. Encoded protein: CSVVQGYEQYF.

The rearrangement links TRBV5-4 to TRBJ1-2, with 7 bases matching TRBD1. The CDR3 is 15 residues long. Germline V gene lookup returns CDR1 SGHNT and CDR2 YYREEE (reference sequence). Trimming at V came to 2 bases and at J to 0 bases, leaving 4 bases not matched to a gene. CDR3 in DNA: TGTGCCAGCAGCTTCGGACAGGAGGCTAACTATGGCTACACCTTC. It encodes CASSFGQEANYGYTF.

This clonotype showed up just a few times. The chain joins TRBV4-1 to TRBJ2-4, with TRBD1 matching over 11 bases. The CDR3 sequence is 17 residues long. The V and J ends lost 0 bases and 2 bases, in that order; junction bases with no gene match: 3. In germline, CDR1 is MGHRA, CDR2 YSYEKL. The CDR3 region is CASSQDWDRGTKNIQYF. Here the CDR3 DNA reads TGCGCCAGCAGCCAAGACTGGGACAGGGGGACCAAAAACATTCAGTACTTC.

The chain joins TRBV10-3 to TRBJ2-1; 11 positions agree with TRBD1. Germline V gives CDR1 ENHRY, CDR2 SYGVKD. V gave up 11 bases and J gave up 6 bases; unmatched junction bases: 9. This CDR3 region has 14 residues. CDR3 in amino acids: CAVLGQGAFNEQFF. The CDR3 nucleotides are TGTGCCGTACTCGGACAGGGGGCTTTCAATGAGCAGTTCTTC.

This rearrangement joins TRBV6-2 or TRBV6-3 to TRBJ2-1, with 8 bases matching TRBD1. V dropped 5 bases and J dropped 0; count of bases not matched to a gene: 9. The CDR3 length is 17 residues. CDR1 MNHEY and CDR2 SVGEGT come from the germline V gene. DNA for the CDR3: TGTGCCAGCAGTCCTCGACAGGGGTCATTCTCCTACAATGAGCAGTTCTTC. Encoded protein: CASSPRQGSFSYNEQFF.

This clonotype was counted at least ten times. The chain uses TRBV11-2 and TRBJ2-3; D may be TRBD2 (6 bases). The CDR3 runs to 12 residues. V was trimmed by 6 bases and J by 5 bases, leaving 9 bases between them. Looked up from germline, CDR1 is SGHAT and CDR2 is FQNNGV. The CDR3 loop reads CASSPSVDTQYF. CDR3 nucleotide sequence: TGTGCCAGCAGTCCTAGCGTAGATACGCAGTATTTT.

J is TRBJ2-7 and V is TRBV3-1; tentatively, D is TRBD1 (6 bases). There are 13 residues in the CDR3. Trimming left V 3 bases short and J 4 bases short, with 10 bases between. Germline CDR1 LGHDT, CDR2 YNNKEL (reference sequence). CDR3: CASSHGTQYEQYF. The CDR3 nucleotides read TGTGCCAGCAGCCACGGGACACAGTACGAGCAGTACTTC.

The gene calls are TRBV5-6 and TRBJ2-5; D is uncertain. The CDR3 length is 13 residues. Germline loops: CDR1 SGHDT, CDR2 YYEEEE. The V gene lost 0 bases and the J gene lost 11 bases, with 14 bases spanning the gap. The CDR3 loop reads CASSLGVLPPQYF. In nucleotides, the CDR3 is TGTGCCAGCAGCTTGGGGGTCCTTCCCCCGCAGTACTTC.

This clonotype was detected only a few times. The CDR3 DNA follows: TGTGCCAGCAGTGGCTTCCGGGACGGAAAACTGTTTTTT. Its protein is CASSGFRDGKLFF. This chain links TRBV6-1 with TRBJ1-4, with D perhaps TRBD1 (5 bases). The CDR3 is made up of 13 amino acids. Germline-derived CDR1 and CDR2 are MNHNS and SASEGT. With 4 bases removed from V and 10 bases from J, the gap between germline ends came to 13 bases.

This clonotype has just one count. V and J are TRBV5-1 and TRBJ2-2; unclear D gene. Trimming removed 3 bases at V and 0 bases at J, with 12 bases between. The CDR3 has 16 amino acids. Germline V gives CDR1 SGHRS, CDR2 YFSETQ. CDR3 DNA sequence: TGCGCCAGCAGCTCCGACCCGGACCCGAACACCGGGGAGCTGTTTTTT. Translating gives CASSSDPDPNTGELFF.

The chain employs TRBV7-9 and TRBJ2-3, with 9 bases fitting TRBD2. Germline CDR1 reads SEHNR; CDR2 reads FQNEAQ (reference sequence). The CDR3 runs to 14 residues. Germline trimming cut 10 bases from V and 4 bases from J; bases unmatched to any gene: 9. For the CDR3, the DNA is TGTGCCATCGGAACGGGACTAGCACCAGATACGCAGTATTTT. Protein sequence: CAIGTGLAPDTQYF.

In its sample, this clonotype was seen a few times. CDR3 DNA: TGTGCCAGCAGTTTGGGTCCCCGCGAGCAGTACTTC. Translated, it gives CASSLGPREQYF. The chain couples TRBV12-3 or TRBV12-4 to TRBJ2-7; D is uncertain. Trimming removed 3 bases from V and 6 bases from J, with 9 bases in between. This CDR3 has 12 residues.

This clonotype was seen a handful of times. The chain carries TRBV6-2 or TRBV6-3 and TRBJ1-1; D might be TRBD1 (6 bases). The V end was cut by 4 bases, the J end by 5 bases, with 14 bases between. The CDR3 loop spans 14 amino acids. Germline CDR1 and CDR2: MNHEY and SVGEGT. CDR3 sequence reads: CASSSPTRGTEAFF. Written as DNA, the CDR3 is TGTGCCAGCAGTTCCCCCACAAGGGGGACTGAAGCTTTCTTT.

Concerning this clonotype itself: Given a much more abundant clone one base away, this may be a read error. The chain links TRBV20-1 to TRBJ2-3; 11 bases are a match to TRBD2. This CDR3 comprises 15 residues. The V segment lost 6 bases and the J segment 4 bases; nucleotides outside the gene matches: 9. In germline, CDR1 is DFQATT, CDR2 SNEGSKA (reference sequence). This CDR3 reads CSAPPTSGVSDTQYF. CDR3 coding DNA: TGCAGTGCCCCCCCGACTAGCGGGGTTTCAGATACGCAGTATTTT.

V gene TRBV15 combines with J gene TRBJ2-1, with 9 bases that match TRBD2. The CDR3 spans 19 residues. Germline trimming cut 3 bases from V and 7 bases from J; bases unmatched to any gene: 19. CDR1 and CDR2 (germline): LNHNV, YYDKDF (reference sequence). Written as DNA, the CDR3 is TGTGCCACCAGCAGTAGTTTTTTGGTTGTGGCGGGGGGGCCGAATGAGCAGTTCTTC. Residues: CATSSSFLVVAGGPNEQFF.

The gene calls are TRBV20-1 and TRBJ1-4; possible D gene TRBD1, 5 bases. The CDR3 runs 13 residues. The V end was cut by 6 bases, the J end by 13 bases, with 21 bases between. The germline V gene has CDR1 DFQATT and CDR2 SNEGSKA (reference sequence). In nucleotides, the CDR3 is TGCAGTGCCTTCCGGGACCCGGCTGTTACACTGTTTTTT. Translated, it gives CSAFRDPAVTLFF.